These 8 T cell receptor beta chains were all obtained from the same sample, sequenced in a study of CD8+CD57+ T cells in acquired aplastic anemia. Template material for TCR beta VDJ and CDR3 profiling consisted of genomic DNA. TCRdb used MiXCR to reprocess the reads, holding one entry per CDR3 protein. The sample lists about 210,000 distinct CDR3 sequences; about 37% were seen once. Sequenced sample: sorted CD4+, CD8+, or CD8+CD57+ T cells (not recorded which) from PBMCs. These receptors were taken from a human donor in good health, serving as a control.

This clonotype came up many times. The V call is TRBV6-1, the J call TRBJ1-3; no firm D call. The CDR3 has 12 residues. Germline V gene sequence: CDR1 MNHNS, CDR2 SASEGT. V was trimmed by 1 base and J by 7 bases, leaving 5 bases between them. CDR3 region: CASSEGWNTIYF. CDR3 nucleotides: TGTGCCAGCAGTGAAGGGTGGAACACCATATATTTT.

The table lists this clonotype with many counts. J is TRBJ1-1 and V is TRBV7-9, with 8 bases identical to TRBD1. The CDR3 has 15 residues. Germline trimming cut 2 bases from V and 6 bases from J; bases unmatched to any gene: 8. Germline CDR1 and CDR2: SEHNR and FQNEAQ (reference sequence). This CDR3 is CASSLPRTGKAEAFF. CDR3 DNA sequence: TGTGCCAGCAGCTTACCCAGGACAGGGAAGGCTGAAGCTTTCTTT. The whole variable domain, filled in from reference TRBV7-9 and TRBJ1-1, reads DTGVSQNPRHKITKRGQNVTFRCDPISEHNRLYWYRQTLGQGPEFLTYFQNEAQLEKSRLLSDRFSAERPKGSFSTLEIQRTEQGDSAMYLCASSLPRTGKAEAFFGQGTRLTVV.

Ten or more counts support this clonotype. V is TRBV6-1 and J is TRBJ1-2; 8 bases agree with TRBD1. The germline CDR1 and CDR2 sequences are MNHNS and SASEGT. Trimming at V came to 7 bases and at J to 4 bases, leaving 5 bases not matched to a gene. This CDR3 has 13 residues. CDR3 amino acids: CASTTDRVYGYTF. The CDR3 bases are TGTGCCAGCACTACGGACAGGGTCTATGGCTACACCTTC.

Regarding this clonotype: A read error is possible here, since a much larger clone lies one base away. CDR3 in amino acids: CASTPTGGPTYNEQFF. The CDR3 DNA reads as TGTGCCAGCACGCCTACAGGGGGCCCGACCTACAATGAGCAGTTCTTC. The rearrangement uses TRBV7-8 and TRBJ2-1; 9 bases align to TRBD1. Germline values: CDR1 SGHVS, CDR2 FQNEAQ. Unmatched junction bases numbered 9, after V lost 7 bases and J lost 2 bases. The CDR3 totals 16 residues.

The chain uses TRBV9 and TRBJ1-3, with TRBD1 as a possible D gene (5 bases). Per germline, CDR1 SGDLS and CDR2 YYNGEE. The CDR3 contains 14 residues. With 4 bases removed from V and 2 bases from J, the gap between germline ends came to 10 bases. As DNA, the CDR3 is TGTGCCAGCAGCTCGACAGCGGCTGGAAACACCATATATTTT. It codes for CASSSTAAGNTIYF.

This clonotype appeared a few times. The junction and the germline gene differ at one end; a read error may be behind it. The gene calls are TRBV2 and TRBJ2-7; D remains unclear. CDR1 is SNHLY, CDR2 FYNNEI, per germline. This CDR3 is built from 12 residues. CDR3 nucleotide sequence: TGTGCCAGCAGTGGTGAAGTTTACGAGCAGTGCTTC. Protein product: CASSGEVYEQCF.

This clonotype was picked up many times. This sequence joins TRBV30 and TRBJ1-2; no clear D. V shed 6 bases and J shed 3 bases, with 11 bases lying between them. CDR3 length: 12 residues. CDR1 GTSNPN and CDR2 SVGIG come from the germline V gene (reference sequence). This CDR3 reads CACTGHHYGYTF. The CDR3 DNA reads as TGTGCCTGTACCGGGCACCACTATGGCTACACCTTC.

The chain has TRBV24-1 and TRBJ2-3; TRBD2 matches at 7 bases. The ends lost 3 bases at V and 2 bases at J; junction bases unmatched: 16. This CDR3 region has 19 residues. Germline-derived CDR1 and CDR2 are KGHDR and SFDVKD. The CDR3 bases are TGTGCCACCAGTGATCCAAAGCTATCCGAGGCGGGAGACACAGATACGCAGTATTTT. Encoded protein: CATSDPKLSEAGDTDTQYF.